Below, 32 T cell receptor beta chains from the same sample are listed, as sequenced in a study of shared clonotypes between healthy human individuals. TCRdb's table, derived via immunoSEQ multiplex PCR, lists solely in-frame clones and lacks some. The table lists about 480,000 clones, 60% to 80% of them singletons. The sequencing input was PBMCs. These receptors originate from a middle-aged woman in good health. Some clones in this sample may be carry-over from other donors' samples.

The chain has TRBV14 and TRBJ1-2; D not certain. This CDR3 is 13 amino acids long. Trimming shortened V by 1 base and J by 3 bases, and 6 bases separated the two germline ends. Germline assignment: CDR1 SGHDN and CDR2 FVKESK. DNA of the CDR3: TGTGCCAGCAGCCAAGGGCGGTACTATGGCTACACCTTC. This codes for CASSQGRYYGYTF.

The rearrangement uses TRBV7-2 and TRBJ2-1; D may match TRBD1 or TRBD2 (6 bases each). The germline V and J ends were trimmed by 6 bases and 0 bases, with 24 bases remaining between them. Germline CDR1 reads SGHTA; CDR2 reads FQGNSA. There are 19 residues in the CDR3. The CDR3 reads CASRLAGRGQESSYNEQFF. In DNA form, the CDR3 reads TGTGCCAGCAGGCTAGCAGGTCGGGGGCAAGAGAGCTCCTACAATGAGCAGTTCTTC.

This CDR3 reads CASQQGPSHTIYF. Written as DNA, the CDR3 is TGTGCCAGCCAACAGGGGCCCTCCCACACCATATATTTT. The rearrangement uses TRBV2 and TRBJ1-3, with TRBD1 matching 7 bases. In germline, CDR1 is SNHLY, CDR2 FYNNEI. The CDR3 totals 13 residues. With 8 bases clipped from V and 8 bases from J, the junction kept 9 bases outside the gene matches.

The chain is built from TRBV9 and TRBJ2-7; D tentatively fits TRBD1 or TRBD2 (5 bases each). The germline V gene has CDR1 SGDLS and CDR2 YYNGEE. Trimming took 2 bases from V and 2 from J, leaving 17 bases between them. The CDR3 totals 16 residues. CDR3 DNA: TGTGCCAGCAGCGTTTTAAGGGGAGAACTTGCCTACGAGCAGTACTTC. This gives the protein CASSVLRGELAYEQYF.

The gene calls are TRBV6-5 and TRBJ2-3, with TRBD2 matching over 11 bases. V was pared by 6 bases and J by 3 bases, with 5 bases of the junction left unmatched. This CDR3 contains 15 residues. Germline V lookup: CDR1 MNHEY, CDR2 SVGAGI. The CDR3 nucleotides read TGTGCCAGCAGGGGGGGACTAGCGGAGACAGATACGCAGTATTTT. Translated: CASRGGLAETDTQYF.

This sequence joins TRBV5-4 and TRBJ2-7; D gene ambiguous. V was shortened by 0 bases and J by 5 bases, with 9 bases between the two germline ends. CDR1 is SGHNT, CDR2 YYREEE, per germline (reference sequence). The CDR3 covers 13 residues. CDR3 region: CASSLELVHEQYF. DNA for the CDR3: TGTGCCAGCAGCTTGGAGCTAGTGCACGAGCAGTACTTC.

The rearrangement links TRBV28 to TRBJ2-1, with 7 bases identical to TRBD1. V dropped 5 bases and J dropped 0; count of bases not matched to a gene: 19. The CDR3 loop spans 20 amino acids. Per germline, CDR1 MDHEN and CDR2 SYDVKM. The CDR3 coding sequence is TGTGCCAGCAGTCTTACCGGGACAGCGCTACCCCTGAGCTCCTACAATGAGCAGTTCTTC. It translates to CASSLTGTALPLSSYNEQFF.

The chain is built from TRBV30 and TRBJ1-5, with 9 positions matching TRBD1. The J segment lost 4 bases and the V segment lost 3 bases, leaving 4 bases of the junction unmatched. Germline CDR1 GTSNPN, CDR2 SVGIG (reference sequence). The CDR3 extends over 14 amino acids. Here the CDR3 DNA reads TGTGCCTGGAGGGGGACAGGGCGAAATCAGCCCCAGCATTTT. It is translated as CAWRGTGRNQPQHF.

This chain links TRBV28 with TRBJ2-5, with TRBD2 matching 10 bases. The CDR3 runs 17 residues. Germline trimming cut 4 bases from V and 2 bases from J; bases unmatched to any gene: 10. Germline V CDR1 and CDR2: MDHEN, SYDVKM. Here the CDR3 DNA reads TGTGCCAGCAGTTGGGTCGCCGGGACTAGCGCTCAAGAGACCCAGTACTTC. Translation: CASSWVAGTSAQETQYF.

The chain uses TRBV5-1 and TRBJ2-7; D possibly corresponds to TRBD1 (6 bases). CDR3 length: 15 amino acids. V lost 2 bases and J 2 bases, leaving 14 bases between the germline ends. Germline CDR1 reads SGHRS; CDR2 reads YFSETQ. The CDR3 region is CASSFRDRSPYEQYF. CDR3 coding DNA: TGCGCCAGCAGCTTCCGCGACAGGTCGCCCTACGAGCAGTACTTC.

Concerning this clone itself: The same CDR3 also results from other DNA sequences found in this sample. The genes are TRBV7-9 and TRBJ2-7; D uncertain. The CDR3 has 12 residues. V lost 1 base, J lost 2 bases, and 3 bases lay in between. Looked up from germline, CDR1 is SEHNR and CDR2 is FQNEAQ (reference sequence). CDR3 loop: CASSLVPYEQYF. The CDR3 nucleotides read TGTGCCAGCAGCTTAGTTCCCTACGAGCAGTACTTC.

The CDR3 nucleotides read TGTGCCAGCAGTTCACACAGGGGACCGTCCGAGAAGCAGTACTTC. Translated: CASSSHRGPSEKQYF. The chain links TRBV28 to TRBJ2-7; 7 positions agree with TRBD1. CDR1 is MDHEN and CDR2 is SYDVKM in the germline V gene. Unmatched junction bases numbered 14, after V lost 4 bases and J lost 8 bases. The CDR3 has 15 residues.

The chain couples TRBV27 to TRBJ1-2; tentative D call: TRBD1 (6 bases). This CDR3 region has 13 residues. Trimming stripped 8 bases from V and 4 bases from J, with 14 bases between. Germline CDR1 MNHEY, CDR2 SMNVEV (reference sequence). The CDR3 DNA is TGTGCCAGCGAAGACAGGAGTTTCTATGGCTACACCTTC. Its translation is CASEDRSFYGYTF.

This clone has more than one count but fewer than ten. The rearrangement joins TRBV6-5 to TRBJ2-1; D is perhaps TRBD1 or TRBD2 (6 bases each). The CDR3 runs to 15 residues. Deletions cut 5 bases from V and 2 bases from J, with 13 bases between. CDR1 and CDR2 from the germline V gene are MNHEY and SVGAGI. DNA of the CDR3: TGTGCCAGCAGTAACGAGGGGGGCACCTACAATGAGCAGTTCTTC. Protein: CASSNEGGTYNEQFF.

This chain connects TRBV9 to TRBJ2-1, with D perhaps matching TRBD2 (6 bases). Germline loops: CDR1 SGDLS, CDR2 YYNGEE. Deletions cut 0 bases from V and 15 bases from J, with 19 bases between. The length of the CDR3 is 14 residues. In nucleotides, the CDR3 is TGTGCCAGCAGCGTAGGCGGGGACTCTAGGTGGGGGTTCTTC. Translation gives CASSVGGDSRWGFF.

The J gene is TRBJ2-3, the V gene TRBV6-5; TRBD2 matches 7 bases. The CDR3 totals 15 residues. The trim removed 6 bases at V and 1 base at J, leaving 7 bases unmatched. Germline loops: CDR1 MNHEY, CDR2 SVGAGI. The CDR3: CASSLGSGGTDTQYF. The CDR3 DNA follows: TGTGCCAGCAGCCTCGGGAGCGGGGGCACAGATACGCAGTATTTT.

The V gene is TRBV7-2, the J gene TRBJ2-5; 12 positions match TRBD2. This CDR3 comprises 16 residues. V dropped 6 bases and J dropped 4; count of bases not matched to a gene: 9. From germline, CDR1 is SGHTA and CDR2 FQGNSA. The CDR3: CASSSVLAGGGETQYF. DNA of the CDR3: TGTGCCAGCAGTTCGGTCCTAGCGGGAGGGGGAGAGACCCAGTACTTC.

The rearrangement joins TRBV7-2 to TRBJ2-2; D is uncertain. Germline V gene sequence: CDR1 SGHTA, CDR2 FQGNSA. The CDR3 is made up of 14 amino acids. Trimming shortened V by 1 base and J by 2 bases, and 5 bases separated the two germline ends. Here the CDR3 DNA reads TGTGCCAGCAGCTTAGTTATAAACACCGGGGAGCTGTTTTTT. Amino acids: CASSLVINTGELFF.

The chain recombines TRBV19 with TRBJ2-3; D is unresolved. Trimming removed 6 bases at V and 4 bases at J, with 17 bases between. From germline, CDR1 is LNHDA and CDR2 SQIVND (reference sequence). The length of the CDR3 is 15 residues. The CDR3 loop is CASRYGQSSPDTQYF. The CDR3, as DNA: TGTGCCAGTAGGTACGGGCAGTCCTCCCCAGATACGCAGTATTTT. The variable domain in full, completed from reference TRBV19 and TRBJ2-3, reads DGGITQSPKYLFRKEGQNVTLSCEQNLNHDAMYWYRQDPGQGLRLIYYSQIVNDFQKGDIAEGYSVSREKKESFPLTVTSAQKNPTAFYLCASRYGQSSPDTQYFGPGTRLTVL.

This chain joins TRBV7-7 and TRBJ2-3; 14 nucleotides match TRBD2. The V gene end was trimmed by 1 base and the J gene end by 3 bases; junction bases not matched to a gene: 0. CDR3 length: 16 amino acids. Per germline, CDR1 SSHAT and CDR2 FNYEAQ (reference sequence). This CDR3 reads CASSLGLAGGTDTQYF. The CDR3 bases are TGTGCCAGCAGCTTAGGACTAGCGGGAGGGACAGATACGCAGTATTTT. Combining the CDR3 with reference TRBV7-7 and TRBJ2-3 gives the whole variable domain GAGVSQSPRYKVTKRGQDVTLRCDPISSHATLYWYQQALGQGPEFLTYFNYEAQPDKSGLPSDRFSAERPEGSISTLTIQRTEQRDSAMYRCASSLGLAGGTDTQYFGPGTRLTVL.

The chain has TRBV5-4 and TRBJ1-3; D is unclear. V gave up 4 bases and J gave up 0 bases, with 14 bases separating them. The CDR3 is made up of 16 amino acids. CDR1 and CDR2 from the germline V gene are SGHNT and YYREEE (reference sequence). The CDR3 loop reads CASSLDGRPSGNTIYF. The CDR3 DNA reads TGTGCCAGCAGCCTGGACGGTCGACCCTCTGGAAACACCATATATTTT.

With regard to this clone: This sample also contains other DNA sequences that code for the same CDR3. CDR3 sequence reads: CAISGTSGNEQFF. The CDR3 bases are TGTGCCATCAGTGGGACTAGCGGCAATGAGCAGTTCTTC. This chain joins TRBV10-3 and TRBJ2-1, with 10 bases that match TRBD2. CDR1 and CDR2 (germline): ENHRY, SYGVKD. V dropped 4 bases and J dropped 6; count of bases not matched to a gene: 0. The CDR3 sequence is 13 residues long.

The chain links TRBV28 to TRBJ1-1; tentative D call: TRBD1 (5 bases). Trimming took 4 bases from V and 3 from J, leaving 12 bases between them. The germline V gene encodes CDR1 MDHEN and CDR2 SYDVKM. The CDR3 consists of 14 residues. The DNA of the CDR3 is TGTGCCAGCAGTTCCGTAGGGGTTTACACTGAAGCTTTCTTT. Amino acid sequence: CASSSVGVYTEAFF.

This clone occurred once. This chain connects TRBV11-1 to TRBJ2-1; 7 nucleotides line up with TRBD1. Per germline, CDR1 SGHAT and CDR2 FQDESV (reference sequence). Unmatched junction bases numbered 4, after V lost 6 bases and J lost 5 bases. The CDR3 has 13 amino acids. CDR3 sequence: CASRRDRNNEQFF. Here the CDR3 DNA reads TGTGCCAGCAGAAGGGACAGAAACAATGAGCAGTTCTTC.

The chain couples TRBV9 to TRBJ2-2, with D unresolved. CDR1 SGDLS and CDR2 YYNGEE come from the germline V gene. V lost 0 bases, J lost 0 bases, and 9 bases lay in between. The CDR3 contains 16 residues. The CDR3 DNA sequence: TGTGCCAGCAGCGTAGCTTCCCGAGCGAACACCGGGGAGCTGTTTTTT. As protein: CASSVASRANTGELFF.

Here the CDR3 DNA reads TGTGCCAGCTCACCAGCGCAGGCCTCTAGCACAGATACGCAGTATTTT. Encoded protein: CASSPAQASSTDTQYF. V gene TRBV18 combines with J gene TRBJ2-3; D gene uncertain. The CDR3 contains 16 residues. Germline V gives CDR1 KGHSH, CDR2 LQKENI. Trimming cost V 2 bases and J 0 bases, with 12 bases left between them.

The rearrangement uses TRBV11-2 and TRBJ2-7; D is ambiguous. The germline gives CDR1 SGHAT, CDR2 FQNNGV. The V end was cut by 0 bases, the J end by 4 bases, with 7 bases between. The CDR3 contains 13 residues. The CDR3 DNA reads TGTGCCAGCAGCTTAGATCAGTATTACGAGCAGTACTTC. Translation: CASSLDQYYEQYF.

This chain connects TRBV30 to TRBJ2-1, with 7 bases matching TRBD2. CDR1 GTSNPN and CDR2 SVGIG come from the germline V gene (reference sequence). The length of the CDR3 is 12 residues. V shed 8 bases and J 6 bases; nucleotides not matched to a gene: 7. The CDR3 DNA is TGTGCCGCCGGCCCGGGGGGCAATGAGCAGTTCTTC. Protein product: CAAGPGGNEQFF.

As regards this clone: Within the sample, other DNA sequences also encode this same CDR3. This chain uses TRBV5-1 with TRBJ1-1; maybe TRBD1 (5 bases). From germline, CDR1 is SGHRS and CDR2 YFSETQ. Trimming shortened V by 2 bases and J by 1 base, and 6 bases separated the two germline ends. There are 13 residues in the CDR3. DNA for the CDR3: TGCGCCAGCAGCTTCCAGGGGAACACTGAAGCTTTCTTT. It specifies CASSFQGNTEAFF.

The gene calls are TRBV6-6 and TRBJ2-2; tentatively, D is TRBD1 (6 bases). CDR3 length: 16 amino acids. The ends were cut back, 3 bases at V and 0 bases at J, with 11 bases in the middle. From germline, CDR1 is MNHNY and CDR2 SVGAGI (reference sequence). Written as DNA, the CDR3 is TGTGCCAGCAGTTATTCAGGGGCGGCGAACACCGGGGAGCTGTTTTTT. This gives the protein CASSYSGAANTGELFF.

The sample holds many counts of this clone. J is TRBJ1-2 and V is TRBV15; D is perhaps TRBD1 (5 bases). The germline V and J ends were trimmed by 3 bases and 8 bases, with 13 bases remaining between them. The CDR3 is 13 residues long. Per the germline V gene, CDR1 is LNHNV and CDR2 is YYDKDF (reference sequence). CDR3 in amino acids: CATSRLTDRGYTF. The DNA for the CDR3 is TGTGCCACCAGCAGGCTGACAGACCGCGGCTACACCTTC. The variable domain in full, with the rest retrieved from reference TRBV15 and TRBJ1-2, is DAMVIQNPRYQVTQFGKPVTLSCSQTLNHNVMYWYQQKSSQAPKLLFHYYDKDFNNEADTPDNFQSRRPNTSFCFLDIRSPGLGDTAMYLCATSRLTDRGYTFGSGTRLTVV.

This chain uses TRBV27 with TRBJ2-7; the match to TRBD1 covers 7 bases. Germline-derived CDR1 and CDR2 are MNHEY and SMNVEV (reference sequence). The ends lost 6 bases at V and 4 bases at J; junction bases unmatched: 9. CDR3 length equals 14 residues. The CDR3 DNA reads TGTGCCAGCAGGATGGCGGACAGGACTTACGAGCAGTACTTC. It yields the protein CASRMADRTYEQYF.